The clone carrying this T cell receptor beta chain was counted at least ten times. V lost 7 bases and J 5 bases, leaving 11 bases between the germline ends. CDR3 length equals 12 residues. Germline CDR1 and CDR2: SNHLY and FYNNEI. Template material for amplifying TCR beta CDR3 regions consisted of RNA transcripts. RT-PCR in the first round (using the HTBI primer set) targeted the TCR CDR3. TCRdb processed the multiplex PCR reads anew with MiXCR; each CDR3 protein has one entry. The sample lists over 300,000 distinct CDR3 sequences; roughly 13% were seen once. Used for diagnoses were clinical symptoms, serum thyroxine and TRAb, thyroid ultrasound and orbital computed tomography. The PBMCs had their origin in 10 ml of fresh peripheral blood. This sample is part of a study of T cells in Graves' hyperthyroidism and ophthalmopathy.

The chain recombines TRBV2 with TRBJ1-1, with TRBD1 as a possible D gene (5 bases). The clonotype comes from a woman aged 40 to 55 with Graves' ophthalmopathy. Sequencing was carried out using blood. CDR3 nucleotide sequence: TGTGCCAGCACTAATGGGGGTACTGAAGCTTTCTTT. Protein product: CASTNGGTEAFF. The complete variable domain, with remaining parts taken from reference TRBV2 and TRBJ1-1, reads EPEVTQTPSHQVTQMGQEVILRCVPISNHLYFYWYRQILGQKVEFLVSFYNNEISEKSEIFDDQFSVERPDGSNFTLKIRSTKLEDSAMYFCASTNGGTEAFFGQGTRLTVV.